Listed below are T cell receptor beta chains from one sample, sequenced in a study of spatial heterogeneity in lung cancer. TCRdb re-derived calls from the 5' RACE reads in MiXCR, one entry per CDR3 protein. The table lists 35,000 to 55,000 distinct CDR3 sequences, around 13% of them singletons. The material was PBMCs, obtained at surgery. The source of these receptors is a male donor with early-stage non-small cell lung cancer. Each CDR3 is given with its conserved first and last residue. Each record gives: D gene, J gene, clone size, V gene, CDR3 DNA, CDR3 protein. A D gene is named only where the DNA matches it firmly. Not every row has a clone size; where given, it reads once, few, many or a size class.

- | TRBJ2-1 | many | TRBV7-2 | TGTGCCAGCAGCTTAGCGGGCTCCCAAGGGGATGAGCAGTTCTTC | CASSLAGSQGDEQFF
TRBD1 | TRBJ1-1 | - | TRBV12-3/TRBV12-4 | TGTGCCAGCAGAGAGACAGGGGTCGACACTGAAGCTTTCTTT | CASRETGVDTEAFF
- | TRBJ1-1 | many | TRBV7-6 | TGTGCCAGCAGCCCGACCGCCACAGGCGGCATCCCAGTAGCTTTCTTT | CASSPTATGGIPVAFF
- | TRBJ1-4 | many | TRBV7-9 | TGTGCCAGCAGCCAGGGCCTTTCAAATGAAAAACTGTTTTTT | CASSQGLSNEKLFF
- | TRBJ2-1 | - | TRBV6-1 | TGTGCCAGCAGTGTCGGGGGCTACAATGAGCAGTTCTTC | CASSVGGYNEQFF
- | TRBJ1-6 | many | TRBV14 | TGTGCCAGCAGCCAAGTTCGACCTAACTCCTATAATTCACCCCTCCACTTT | CASSQVRPNSYNSPLHF
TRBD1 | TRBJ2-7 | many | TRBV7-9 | TGTGCCAGCAGCGACCCGGGACAGGCGCCCTCCTCCTACGAGCAGTACTTC | CASSDPGQAPSSYEQYF
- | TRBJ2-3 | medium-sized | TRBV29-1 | TGCAGCGTTGAATCGGGGGCTCGCACAGATACGCAGTATTTT | CSVESGARTDTQYF
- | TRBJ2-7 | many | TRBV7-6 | TGTGCCAGCAGCTTTACTGGGAACGAGCAGTACTTC | CASSFTGNEQYF
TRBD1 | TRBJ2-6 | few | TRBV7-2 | TGTGCCAGCAGCTCCAATTTAGGACAGGGAGTCCTGACTTTC | CASSSNLGQGVLTF
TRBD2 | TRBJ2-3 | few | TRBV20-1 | TGCAGTGCTAGAGATCCGAGCGGGAGGGGTGATACGCAGTATTTT | CSARDPSGRGDTQYF
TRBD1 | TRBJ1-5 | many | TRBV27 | TGTGCCAGCAGTCCCACTCTGGTAGGGGGCGTCGCGGATCAGCCCCAGCATTTT | CASSPTLVGGVADQPQHF
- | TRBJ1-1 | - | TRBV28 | TGTGCCAGCATTCAGAACACTGAAGCTTTCTTT | CASIQNTEAFF
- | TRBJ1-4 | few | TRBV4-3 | TGCGCCAGCAGCCAAGATCGCCGGGAAATTGAAAAACTGTTTTTT | CASSQDRREIEKLFF
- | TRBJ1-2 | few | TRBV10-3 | TGTGCCATCAGGGTGGGGACGGGGAACTATGGCTACACCTTC | CAIRVGTGNYGYTF
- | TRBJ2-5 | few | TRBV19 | TGTGCCAGTAGTCCACGTGGATTCCAAGAGACCCAGTACTTC | CASSPRGFQETQYF
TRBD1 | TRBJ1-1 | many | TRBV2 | TGTGCCAGCAGGAAGGAGACAGGGGAGAACACTGAAGCTTTCTTT | CASRKETGENTEAFF
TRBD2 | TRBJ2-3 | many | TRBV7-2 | TGTGCCAGCAGCCGGACTAGCGGGAGCACAGATACGCAGTATTTT | CASSRTSGSTDTQYF
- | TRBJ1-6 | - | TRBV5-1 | TGCGCCAGCAGCTTGGAGGGCGCGGGTTCACCCCTCCACTTT | CASSLEGAGSPLHF
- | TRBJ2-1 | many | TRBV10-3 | TGTGCCATCAGAACCCTCAATGAGCAGTTCTTC | CAIRTLNEQFF
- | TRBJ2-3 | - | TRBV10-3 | TGTGCCATCAGTGACGGGAGATTTACAGATACGCAGTATTTT | CAISDGRFTDTQYF
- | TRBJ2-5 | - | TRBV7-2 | TGTGCCAGCAGCCCGACGGTACAAGAGACCCAGTACTTC | CASSPTVQETQYF
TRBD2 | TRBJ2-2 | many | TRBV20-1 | TGCAGTGCTAGAGATGTCACTAGCGGAAACACCGGGGAGCTGTTTTTT | CSARDVTSGNTGELFF